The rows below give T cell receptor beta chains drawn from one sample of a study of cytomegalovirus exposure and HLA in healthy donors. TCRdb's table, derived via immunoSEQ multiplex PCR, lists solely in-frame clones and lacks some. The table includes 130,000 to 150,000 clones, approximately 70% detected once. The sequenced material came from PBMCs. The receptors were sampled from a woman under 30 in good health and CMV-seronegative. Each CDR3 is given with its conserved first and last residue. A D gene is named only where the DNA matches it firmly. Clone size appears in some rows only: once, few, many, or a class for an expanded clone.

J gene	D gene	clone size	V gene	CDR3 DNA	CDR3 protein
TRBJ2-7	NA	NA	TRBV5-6	TGTGCCAGCAGTATAGGACCGGGACAAATCTACGAGCAGTACTTC	CASSIGPGQIYEQYF
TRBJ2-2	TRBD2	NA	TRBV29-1	TGCAGCGTTGAATTAACGGGACTAGCGGGGAAGAACACCGGGGAGCTGTTTTTT	CSVELTGLAGKNTGELFF
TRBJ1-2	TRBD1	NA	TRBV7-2	TGTGCCAGCAGCTTAGCAGGGGGCAGGAACTATGGCTACACCTTC	CASSLAGGRNYGYTF
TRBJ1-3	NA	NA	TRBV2	TGTGCCAGCAAAGAGGCAGCGGCCTCTGGAAACACCATATATTTT	CASKEAAASGNTIYF
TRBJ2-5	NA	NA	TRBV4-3	TGCGCCAGCAGCCAAGATTCCGACTTCAAAGAGACCCAGTACTTC	CASSQDSDFKETQYF
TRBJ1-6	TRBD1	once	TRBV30	TGTGCCCGCGGGACAGGATATAATTCACCCCTCCACTTT	CARGTGYNSPLHF
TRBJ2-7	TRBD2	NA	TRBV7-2	TGTGCCAGCAGCTTGGGGAGGGACGAGCAGTACTTC	CASSLGRDEQYF
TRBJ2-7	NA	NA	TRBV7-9	TGTTCCAGCAGCTTAGTAGCCGAATACGAGCAGTACTTC	CSSSLVAEYEQYF
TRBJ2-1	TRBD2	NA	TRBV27	TGTGCCAGCAGTTTGTGGCGGGGGGACTACAATGAGCAGTTCTTC	CASSLWRGDYNEQFF
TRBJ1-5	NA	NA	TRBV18	TGTGCCAGCTCACTTTACACGACAGGCCGGAGCGGCAATCAGCCCCAGCATTTT	CASSLYTTGRSGNQPQHF
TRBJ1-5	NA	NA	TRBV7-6	TGTGCCAGCAGCGGAAGACAGAAGGGAAGCAATCAGCCCCAGCATTTT	CASSGRQKGSNQPQHF
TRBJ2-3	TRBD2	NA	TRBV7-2	TGTGCCAGCAGCTTAGCCCCACCAGCGGGGGGGCCGGCAGATACGCAGTATTTT	CASSLAPPAGGPADTQYF
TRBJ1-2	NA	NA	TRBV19	TGTGCCAGTGATCTGCTTGGCAGGGGCTATGGCTACACCTTC	CASDLLGRGYGYTF
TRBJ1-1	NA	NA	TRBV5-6	TGTGCCAGCAGCTTGGGGCAGGCCCCGCAGGAAGCTTTCTTT	CASSLGQAPQEAFF
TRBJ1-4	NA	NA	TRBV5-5	TGTGCCAGCAGCGTCCAGGGCCCAAATGAAAAACTGTTTTTT	CASSVQGPNEKLFF
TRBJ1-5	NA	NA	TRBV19	TGTGCCAGTAGTCGGGTTGTCGTACAGCCCCAGCATTTT	CASSRVVVQPQHF
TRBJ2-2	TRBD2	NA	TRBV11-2	TGTGCCAGCAGCCGGACTAGCGGAAACGGGGAGCTGTTTTTT	CASSRTSGNGELFF
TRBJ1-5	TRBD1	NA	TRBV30	TGTGCCTGGAGTTACAGGGGGCTAAGACAGCCCCAGCATTTT	CAWSYRGLRQPQHF
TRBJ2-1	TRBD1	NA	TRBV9	TGTGCCAGCAGCAGGACCATTACAGGGGACAATGAGCAGTTCTTC	CASSRTITGDNEQFF
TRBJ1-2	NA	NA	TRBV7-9	TGTGCCAGCAGCTTAGTAGACAGTAACTATGGCTACACCTTC	CASSLVDSNYGYTF
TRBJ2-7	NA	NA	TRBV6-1	TGTGCCAGCGGCCAGGGTCCGTTTTACGAGCAGTACTTC	CASGQGPFYEQYF
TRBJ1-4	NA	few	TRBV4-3	TGCGCCAGCAGCCAAGACTTCCGTAATGAAAAACTGTTTTTT	CASSQDFRNEKLFF
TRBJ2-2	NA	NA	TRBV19	TGTGCCAGTAGTATCAAGGGGCCTTACACCGGGGAGCTGTTTTTT	CASSIKGPYTGELFF
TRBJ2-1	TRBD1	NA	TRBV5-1	TGCGCCAGCAGCGGGACAGGTTTGGGTGAGCAGTTCTTC	CASSGTGLGEQFF
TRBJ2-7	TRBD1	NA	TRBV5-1	TGCGCCAGCAGCAGGGACAGCCTCTCCTACGAGCAGTACTTC	CASSRDSLSYEQYF
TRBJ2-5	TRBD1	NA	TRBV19	TGTGCCAGTAGAGGGTTTGGGGGACAGGGGGTACGGGAGACCCAGTACTTC	CASRGFGGQGVRETQYF
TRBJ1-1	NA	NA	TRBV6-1	TGTGCCAGCAGATCGTGGAGCAGCAAAGCGGCTGAAGCTTTCTTT	CASRSWSSKAAEAFF
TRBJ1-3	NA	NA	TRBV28	TGTGCCAGCAGTTTGGTTGGGGGGGTTTCTGGAAACACCATATATTTT	CASSLVGGVSGNTIYF
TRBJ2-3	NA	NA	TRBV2	TGTGCCAGCAGTGAGGGAAGGGGGTTGGGCACAGATACGCAGTATTTT	CASSEGRGLGTDTQYF
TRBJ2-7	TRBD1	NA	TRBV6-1	TGTGCCAGCGGGACAGATTCCTACGAGCAGTACTTC	CASGTDSYEQYF
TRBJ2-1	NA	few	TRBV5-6	TGTGCCAGCAGCTTACGACAGCACAATGAGCAGTTCTTC	CASSLRQHNEQFF
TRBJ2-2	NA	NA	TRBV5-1	TGCGCCAGCAGCTTGGAGGCGGGTGCCGGGGAGCTGTTTTTT	CASSLEAGAGELFF
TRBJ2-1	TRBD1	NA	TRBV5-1	TGCGCCAGCAGCTTACAGGGACAGAACAATGAGCAGTTCTTC	CASSLQGQNNEQFF
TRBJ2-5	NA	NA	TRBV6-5	TGTGCCAGCAGTTACCTAGACAGACAAGAGACCCAGTACTTC	CASSYLDRQETQYF
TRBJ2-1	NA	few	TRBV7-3	TGTGCCAGCAGCTTAGGGGAGTGGGGCAATGAGCAGTTCTTC	CASSLGEWGNEQFF
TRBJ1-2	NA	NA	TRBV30	TGTGCCTGGAAACGGGGGAATGGAGGCTACACCTTC	CAWKRGNGGYTF
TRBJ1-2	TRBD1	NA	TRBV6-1	TGTGCCAGCAGTTTTCAAGGGGGCGTTGCTTATGGCTACACCTTC	CASSFQGGVAYGYTF
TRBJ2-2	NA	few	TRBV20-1	TGCAGTGCTAATGCGCACGGGGAGCTGTTTTTT	CSANAHGELFF
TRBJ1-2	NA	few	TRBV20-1	TGCAGTGCTAGGATGGACTATGACTACACCTTC	CSARMDYDYTF
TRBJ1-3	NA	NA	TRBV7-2	TGTGCCAGCACTCAACAGGGTGGAACTGGAAACACCATATATTTT	CASTQQGGTGNTIYF
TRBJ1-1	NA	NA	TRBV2	TGTGCCAGCAGTCCTGGCGGAATGAACACTGAAGCTTTCTTT	CASSPGGMNTEAFF
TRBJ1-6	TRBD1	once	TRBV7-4	TGTGCCAGCAGCTTATGGACAGGGTATTCACCCCTCCACTTT	CASSLWTGYSPLHF
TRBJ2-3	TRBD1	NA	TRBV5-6	TGTGCCAGCAGCCCAGGACAGGGGGCCAAATACACAGATACGCAGTATTTT	CASSPGQGAKYTDTQYF
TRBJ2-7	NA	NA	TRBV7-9	TGTGCCAGCAGCTCCCGTGTCCAGGGCGGCGAGCAGTACTTC	CASSSRVQGGEQYF
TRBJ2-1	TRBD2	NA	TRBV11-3	TGTGCCAGCAGCTTGGGCCGACTAGCGGGAGGCAATGAGCAGTTCTTC	CASSLGRLAGGNEQFF
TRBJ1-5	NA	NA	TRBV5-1	TGCGCCAGCAGCTTCAGAGGGCTTCAGCCCCAGCATTTT	CASSFRGLQPQHF
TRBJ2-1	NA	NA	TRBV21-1	TGTGCCAGCAGCAAAGGGCGGGGCAGCTCCTACAATGAGCAGTTCTTC	CASSKGRGSSYNEQFF
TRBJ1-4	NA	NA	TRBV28	TGTGCCAGCAGTTTAGTAGGGGCCGGCGAAAAACTGTTTTTT	CASSLVGAGEKLFF